Following are 24 T cell receptor beta chains from one sample sequenced in a study of T cells in Graves' hyperthyroidism and ophthalmopathy (dated by TCRdb to the late 2010s). The library was made by multiplex PCR. TCRdb names Illumina HiSeq 2000 as the instrument used. The TCR beta CDR3 regions were amplified from the RNA transcripts. The TCR CDR3 was subjected to a first round of RT-PCR using the HTBI primer set and the Qiagen OneStep RT-PCR kit. TCRdb trimmed public reads at Q25 via fastp, called clones via MiXCR and kept in-frame beta chains. Entries are consolidated by CDR3 protein sequence, retaining the most common genes and DNA. This sample has under 350,000 distinct CDR3 sequences in its table, and 15% to 20% of those were observed once. The ten top clones hold roughly 49% of the sample. The sample taken for sequencing was blood. The source of these receptors is a woman aged 45-59 years with Graves' hyperthyroidism.

In DNA form, the CDR3 reads TGCGCCAGCAGCTTGGCTGAGTCGGAACTACTACTCGAGCAGTACTTC. This encodes CASSLAESELLLEQYF. The V gene is TRBV5-1, the J gene TRBJ2-7; D uncertain. Germline-derived CDR1 and CDR2 are SGHRS and YFSETQ. The CDR3 length is 16 residues. Trimming shortened V by 0 bases and J by 6 bases, and 19 bases separated the two germline ends.

This clonotype came up a few times. This chain connects TRBV18 to TRBJ2-7, with 8 bases matching TRBD1. V dropped 3 bases and J dropped 2; count of bases not matched to a gene: 3. CDR1 and CDR2 (germline): KGHSH, LQKENI. The CDR3 runs to 14 residues. The CDR3 DNA reads as TGTGCCAGCTCACCTCGGACAGGGCCCTACGAGCAGTACGTC. Translation gives CASSPRTGPYEQYV.

J is TRBJ2-2 and V is TRBV2; 8 nucleotides match TRBD1. Germline assignment: CDR1 SNHLY and CDR2 FYNNEI. The length of the CDR3 is 15 residues. The junction had 8 bases not matched to a gene; V was cut back by 6 bases and J by 5 bases. DNA of the CDR3: TGTGCCAGCAGCCTCCGGGACAGGATAACCGGGGAGCTGTTTTTT. Protein sequence: CASSLRDRITGELFF.

The V call is TRBV9, the J call TRBJ2-1, with 11 bases lining up with TRBD2. Per the germline V gene, CDR1 is SGDLS and CDR2 is YYNGEE. V lost 3 bases and J lost 4; bases outside the gene matches: 6. The CDR3 runs 16 residues. As DNA, the CDR3 is TGTGCCAGCAGCGCTCCGACTAGCGGGGCTTACAATGAGCAGTTCTTC. Residues: CASSAPTSGAYNEQFF. The variable domain in full, completed from reference TRBV9 and TRBJ2-1, reads DSGVTQTPKHLITATGQRVTLRCSPRSGDLSVYWYQQSLDQGLQFLIQYYNGEERAKGNILERFSAQQFPDLHSELNLSSLELGDSALYFCASSAPTSGAYNEQFFGPGTRLTVL.

V usage is TRBV28 and J usage is TRBJ1-1; D gene ambiguous. Germline lookup yields CDR1 MDHEN and CDR2 SYDVKM. The CDR3 totals 12 residues. V lost 7 bases to trimming and J lost 4 bases, with 10 bases between them. The CDR3 DNA is TGTGCCAGCAAGAAGCCGGGCACTGAAGCTTTCTTT. As protein: CASKKPGTEAFF. The whole variable domain, remainder taken from reference TRBV28 and TRBJ1-1, is DVKVTQSSRYLVKRTGEKVFLECVQDMDHENMFWYRQDPGLGLRLIYFSYDVKMKEKGDIPEGYSVSREKKERFSLILESASTNQTSMYLCASKKPGTEAFFGQGTRLTVV.

This clonotype was found many times. The chain couples TRBV28 to TRBJ2-7; D ambiguous. This CDR3 has 14 residues. Trimming removed 5 bases at V and 5 bases at J, with 16 bases between. The germline V gene has CDR1 MDHEN and CDR2 SYDVKM. The CDR3 protein is CASSDDGFRDEQYF. The CDR3 DNA follows: TGTGCCAGCAGTGACGACGGGTTCCGGGACGAGCAGTACTTC.

The chain carries TRBV7-2 and TRBJ1-1, with 10 bases that match TRBD1. J gave up 11 bases and V 4 bases, and 13 bases lay outside the gene matches. The germline V gene encodes CDR1 SGHTA and CDR2 FQGNSA. This CDR3 is 15 amino acids long. The CDR3 bases are TGTGCCAGCAGCTCCCCCTCGGGACAGGGGTTTTGGGCTTTCTTT. It specifies CASSSPSGQGFWAFF.

The chain couples TRBV4-1 to TRBJ2-7, with 12 bases aligning to TRBD2. The CDR3 totals 15 residues. With V trimmed by 2 bases and J by 5 bases, 4 bases remained unmatched. Germline V gives CDR1 MGHRA, CDR2 YSYEKL. The CDR3 spells CASSQLAGGFDEQYF. The CDR3 coding sequence is TGCGCCAGCAGCCAACTAGCGGGAGGGTTCGACGAGCAGTACTTC.

The chain combines TRBV6-2 or TRBV6-3 with TRBJ2-1; 7 bases map to TRBD2. The CDR3 loop spans 17 amino acids. CDR1 and CDR2 from the germline V gene are MNHEY and SVGEGT. The V segment lost 5 bases and the J segment 3 bases; nucleotides outside the gene matches: 13. CDR3 amino acids: CASSPPAGRGNYNEQFF. DNA of the CDR3: TGTGCCAGCAGTCCGCCCGCGGGGCGGGGGAACTACAATGAGCAGTTCTTC.

CDR3 DNA sequence: TGTGCCAGCAGTTACATCAGGGAGCATGGCTACACCTTC. It is translated as CASSYIREHGYTF. The rearrangement links TRBV6-5 to TRBJ1-2, with a weak D call TRBD1 (5 bases). The germline V gene encodes CDR1 MNHEY and CDR2 SVGAGI. The CDR3 extends over 13 amino acids. Trimming took off 2 bases at V and 6 bases at J, with 10 bases between the two ends.

Ten or more counts support this clonotype. The CDR3, as DNA: TGCAGTGCCCGGACAGGGCGGGAAAGGAACACTGAAGCTTTCTTT. Translating it yields CSARTGRERNTEAFF. This chain joins TRBV20-1 and TRBJ1-1; TRBD1 agrees at 8 bases. CDR1 DFQATT and CDR2 SNEGSKA come from the germline V gene (reference sequence). The CDR3 loop spans 15 amino acids. J lost 1 base, V lost 6 bases, and 10 bases had no gene match.

This clonotype has at least ten counts. The V gene is TRBV5-1, the J gene TRBJ2-1; 7 bases line up with TRBD2. The CDR3 is 15 residues long. The germline gives CDR1 SGHRS, CDR2 YFSETQ. The V and J ends lost 4 bases and 9 bases, in that order; junction bases with no gene match: 13. DNA of the CDR3: TGCGCCAGCAGCCTACCCTGGGGTCCGGGGGGTGAGCAGTTCTTC. It translates to CASSLPWGPGGEQFF.

This rearrangement joins TRBV7-2 to TRBJ1-4; D possibly corresponds to TRBD1 (5 bases). The ends were cut back, 5 bases at V and 0 bases at J, with 16 bases in the middle. CDR1 and CDR2 (germline): SGHTA, FQGNSA. This CDR3 is built from 17 residues. The CDR3 DNA follows: TGTGCCAGCAGCCGCCGGGACGGAACTGCAACTAATGAAAAACTGTTTTTT. It yields the protein CASSRRDGTATNEKLFF.

This clonotype occurred many times. V gene TRBV2 combines with J gene TRBJ2-5, with D tentatively TRBD2 (6 bases). Trimming removed 1 base from V and 5 bases from J, with 11 bases in between. CDR1 SNHLY and CDR2 FYNNEI come from the germline V gene. This CDR3 is 14 amino acids long. The CDR3 DNA sequence: TGTGCCAGCAGTGAAGGGACTAACGTCGAGACCCAGTACTTC. Residues: CASSEGTNVETQYF.

This clonotype was found a few times. V usage is TRBV27 and J usage is TRBJ1-3, with TRBD1 as a possible D gene (6 bases). V lost 5 bases, J lost 0 bases, and 11 bases lay in between. The CDR3 is 15 amino acids. CDR1 and CDR2 from the germline V gene are MNHEY and SMNVEV (reference sequence). CDR3 sequence: CASSRQALSGNTIYF. As DNA, the CDR3 is TGTGCCAGCAGTCGACAGGCCCTCTCTGGAAACACCATATATTTT.

A single count supports this clonotype. With a much larger clone just one base away, this may be a read error. The chain combines TRBV7-8 with TRBJ2-2, with D maybe TRBD2 (5 bases). This CDR3 is 15 amino acids long. Germline assignment: CDR1 SGHVS and CDR2 FQNEAQ. The chain's CDR3 is CASSTWGVNTGKLFF. The CDR3, as DNA: TGTGCCAGCAGCACCTGGGGAGTGAACACCGGGAAGCTGTTTTTT.

This clonotype was observed a handful of times. This chain uses TRBV29-1 with TRBJ1-2; D ambiguous. The ends were cut back, 4 bases at V and 4 bases at J, with 7 bases in the middle. The V gene's germline CDR1 is SQVTM and CDR2 ANQGSEA. The CDR3 is made up of 11 amino acids. The CDR3 here is CSVGIGYGYTF. The CDR3 DNA reads as TGCAGCGTTGGGATAGGCTATGGCTACACCTTC.

This clonotype was detected a few times. The chain uses TRBV6-6 and TRBJ2-3; TRBD2 agrees at 8 bases. V gave up 2 bases and J gave up 0 bases; unmatched junction bases: 4. From germline, CDR1 is MNHNY and CDR2 SVGAGI (reference sequence). The CDR3 runs 16 residues. The CDR3 coding sequence is TGTGCCAGCAGTTACACTTTAGCGGGGAGCACAGATACGCAGTATTTT. Its protein is CASSYTLAGSTDTQYF.

This clonotype came up a few times. The V call is TRBV4-1, the J call TRBJ2-1; 9 bases are shared with TRBD1. The CDR3 loop spans 15 amino acids. Germline-derived CDR1 and CDR2 are MGHRA and YSYEKL. V lost 3 bases, J lost 7 bases, and 7 bases stayed unmatched. The CDR3 sequence is CASSQSSGTGNEQFF. DNA of the CDR3: TGCGCCAGCAGCCAGTCTTCCGGGACAGGGAATGAGCAGTTCTTC.

Only a few counts were recorded for this clonotype. The chain combines TRBV7-2 with TRBJ2-5; D unresolved. The CDR3 is made up of 13 amino acids. Deletions cut 1 base from V and 9 bases from J, with 12 bases between. Germline CDR1 is SGHTA and CDR2 is FQGNSA. This CDR3 reads CASSLEVPEPQYF. CDR3 bases: TGTGCCAGCAGCTTAGAAGTTCCCGAACCCCAGTACTTC. Full variable domain (rest looked up from reference TRBV7-2 and TRBJ2-5): GAGVSQSPSNKVTEKGKDVELRCDPISGHTALYWYRQSLGQGLEFLIYFQGNSAPDKSGLPSDRFSAERTGGSVSTLTIQRTQQEDSAVYLCASSLEVPEPQYFGPGTRLLVL.

This clonotype was seen many times. The junction departs from germline at one end; a sequencing error may be responsible. The chain is built from TRBV12-3 or TRBV12-4 and TRBJ2-5, with a possible D match to TRBD1 (6 bases). This CDR3 contains 14 residues. CDR3 DNA sequence: TGTGCCAGCAGCTTAGCTGGGGGCGAGGAGACCCAGTACTTC. As protein: CASSLAGGEETQYF.

The genes are TRBV11-3 and TRBJ2-2, with 7 positions matching TRBD1. V lost 5 bases and J lost 0; bases outside the gene matches: 3. This CDR3 has 15 residues. From germline, CDR1 is SGHNT and CDR2 YENEEA. The CDR3 reads CASSQDRANTGELFF. DNA for the CDR3: TGTGCCAGCAGCCAAGACAGGGCGAACACCGGGGAGCTGTTTTTT.

The chain links TRBV19 to TRBJ1-5; D is undetermined. The germline CDR1 and CDR2 sequences are LNHDA and SQIVND (reference sequence). The CDR3 has 15 amino acids. The germline V and J ends were trimmed by 6 bases and 0 bases, with 12 bases remaining between them. CDR3 DNA sequence: TGTGCCAGTAGGCCAACTCGGTATAGCAATCAGCCCCAGCATTTT. It translates to CASRPTRYSNQPQHF.

This clonotype was counted at least ten times. CDR3 residues: CASSSHVGTYEQYF. The CDR3 coding sequence is TGTGCCAGCAGCTCCCACGTGGGCACCTACGAGCAGTACTTC. The chain links TRBV11-2 to TRBJ2-7; no clear D. Looked up from germline, CDR1 is SGHAT and CDR2 is FQNNGV. Trimming removed 4 bases from V and 2 bases from J, with 12 bases in between. This CDR3 is 14 amino acids long. Full variable domain (outside the CDR3, taken from reference TRBV11-2 and TRBJ2-7): EAGVAQSPRYKIIEKRQSVAFWCNPISGHATLYWYQQILGQGPKLLIQFQNNGVVDDSQLPKDRFSAERLKGVDSTLKIQPAKLEDSAVYLCASSSHVGTYEQYFGPGTRLTVT.